Following are 3 T cell receptor beta chains from one sample sequenced in a study of shared clonotypes between healthy human individuals. Generated by immunoSEQ multiplex PCR, the TCRdb table keeps only in-frame clones and is missing some. The sample carries about 820,000 clones, over 90% recorded once. Naive CD8 populations comprised CD45RO-negative cells positively selected for CCR7, excluding terminally differentiated effector memory CD45RA+ cells. What was sequenced was naive CD8+ T cells sorted from blood. The source is a man aged 25 to 45 in good health.

This chain joins TRBV27 and TRBJ2-1; a weak D match, TRBD2 (6 bases). Per the germline V gene, CDR1 is MNHEY and CDR2 is SMNVEV (reference sequence). Trimming took off 3 bases at V and 7 bases at J, with 16 bases between the two ends. This CDR3 contains 15 residues. CDR3 region: CASSFGAGSRNEQFF. DNA for the CDR3: TGTGCCAGCAGTTTTGGTGCGGGGAGCCGGAATGAGCAGTTCTTC.

The chain links TRBV5-4 to TRBJ2-7, with 8 bases fitting TRBD1. The trim removed 4 bases at V and 4 bases at J, leaving 7 bases unmatched. Germline V gene lookup returns CDR1 SGHNT and CDR2 YYREEE (reference sequence). CDR3 length: 14 residues. The CDR3 DNA follows: TGTGCCAGCAGCATCCTGGACAGGGCTTACGAGCAGTACTTC. Its protein is CASSILDRAYEQYF.

V gene TRBV19 combines with J gene TRBJ2-7; 11 bases fit TRBD2. The CDR3 loop spans 17 amino acids. The germline V gene encodes CDR1 LNHDA and CDR2 SQIVND (reference sequence). The V and J ends lost 6 bases and 2 bases, in that order; junction bases with no gene match: 12. The CDR3 protein is CASSTGTSGLSPYEQYF. In DNA, the CDR3 is TGTGCCAGTAGCACCGGGACTAGCGGCCTTTCTCCCTACGAGCAGTACTTC.